Following are 24 T cell receptor beta chains from one sample sequenced in a study of cytomegalovirus exposure and HLA in healthy donors (dated by TCRdb to 2016 to 2017). Libraries came from the immunoSEQ multiplex PCR assay. For the multiplex PCR, a mixture combining 60 forward primers for TCR Vbeta segments and 13 reverse primers for TCR Jbeta segments was used. This is the immuneACCESS table as TCRdb keeps it, with only in-frame sequences that have V and J called. A part of the clones is gone; compared with another copy, unresolved V genes explain less than half, and the rest is unexplained. The sample table shows nearly 110,000 clones, and roughly two thirds are seen once. Roughly 2.8% of the sample rests with the top ten. Sequenced input: PBMCs. These receptors came from a female donor in good health and CMV-seronegative.

A remark on this clone: The junction and the germline gene differ at one end; a read error may be behind it. The chain employs TRBV7-6 and TRBJ2-3; D might be TRBD1 (6 bases). There are 15 residues in the CDR3. Germline V lookup: CDR1 SGHVS, CDR2 FNYEAQ. This CDR3 is CAGSFLGGTTDTQYF. CDR3 in DNA: TGTGCCGGCAGCTTCTTAGGGGGAACCACAGATACGCAGTATTTT.

The chain joins TRBV7-9 to TRBJ2-1, with D perhaps matching TRBD2 (5 bases). CDR3 length equals 15 residues. CDR1 is SEHNR and CDR2 is FQNEAQ in the germline V gene (reference sequence). Trimming took off 1 base at V and 9 bases at J, with 16 bases between the two ends. Here the CDR3 DNA reads TGTGCCAGCAGCTTAGATTCCCCGCTAGCAAGTGAGCAGTTCTTC. Translating it yields CASSLDSPLASEQFF.

The rearrangement joins TRBV30 to TRBJ2-3; 7 bases fit TRBD2. With V trimmed by 4 bases and J by 0 bases, 7 bases remained unmatched. The CDR3 extends over 15 amino acids. Germline loops: CDR1 GTSNPN, CDR2 SVGIG (reference sequence). The CDR3 region is CAWTSGITSTDTQYF. DNA of the CDR3: TGTGCCTGGACTAGCGGTATCACTAGCACAGATACGCAGTATTTT. Looking up the rest from reference TRBV30 and TRBJ2-3 gives the full variable domain: SQTIHQWPATLVQPVGSPLSLECTVEGTSNPNLYWYRQAAGRGLQLLFYSVGIGQISSEVPQNLSASRPQDRQFILSSKKLLLSDSGFYLCAWTSGITSTDTQYFGPGTRLTVL.

This clone was seen a handful of times. The chain joins TRBV7-2 to TRBJ2-7, with TRBD1 matching over 9 bases. CDR1 and CDR2 from the germline V gene are SGHTA and FQGNSA. V was clipped by 5 bases and J by 1 base; unmatched bases: 3. The CDR3 is 14 residues long. CDR3: CASSRDRASYEQYF. DNA for the CDR3: TGTGCCAGCAGCCGGGACAGGGCGTCCTACGAGCAGTACTTC.

This clone was detected a few times. The V gene is TRBV5-1, the J gene TRBJ2-7; D is possibly TRBD1 (5 bases). The CDR3 is 15 amino acids. The V gene's germline CDR1 is SGHRS and CDR2 YFSETQ. V was shortened by 1 base and J by 5 bases, with 16 bases between the two germline ends. DNA for the CDR3: TGCGCCAGCAGCTTGAATGGCCAGGGTGATAACGAGCAGTACTTC. As protein: CASSLNGQGDNEQYF.

This chain uses TRBV7-2 with TRBJ2-7; TRBD1 is a possible D gene (6 bases). Germline CDR1 SGHTA, CDR2 FQGNSA. The V and J ends lost 1 base and 1 base respectively, with 8 bases between them. The CDR3 runs to 14 residues. The CDR3 bases are TGTGCCAGCAGCTTAGACCAGGGGTCCTACGAGCAGTACTTC. It yields the protein CASSLDQGSYEQYF.

V gene TRBV4-1 combines with J gene TRBJ2-2, with TRBD2 matching over 11 bases. Germline assignment: CDR1 MGHRA and CDR2 YSYEKL. CDR3 size: 16 residues. The junction had 1 base not matched to a gene; V was cut back by 3 bases and J by 1 base. The CDR3 here is CASSHTSGGNTGELFF. CDR3 bases: TGCGCCAGCAGCCATACTAGCGGGGGGAACACCGGGGAGCTGTTTTTT.

V and J are TRBV7-6 and TRBJ2-7; D unclear. The CDR3 covers 16 residues. The V gene's germline CDR1 is SGHVS and CDR2 FNYEAQ. V lost 5 bases, J lost 3 bases, and 20 bases lay in between. The CDR3 loop is CASSPEPIEPNYEQYF. The CDR3, as DNA: TGTGCCAGCAGCCCTGAGCCAATAGAACCCAACTACGAGCAGTACTTC. Based on the CDR3 plus reference TRBV7-6 and TRBJ2-7, the full variable domain is GAGVSQSPRYKVTKRGQDVALRCDPISGHVSLYWYRQALGQGPEFLTYFNYEAQQDKSGLPNDRFSAERPEGSISTLTIQRTEQRDSAMYRCASSPEPIEPNYEQYFGPGTRLTVT.

CDR3 residues: CASSNDRALAKNIQYF. The CDR3 region has the DNA TGTGCCAGTAGCAACGACAGGGCCTTAGCCAAAAACATTCAGTACTTC. V gene TRBV19 combines with J gene TRBJ2-4, with 7 bases identical to TRBD1. The CDR3 runs 16 residues. Germline trimming cut 6 bases from V and 0 bases from J; bases unmatched to any gene: 8. CDR1 is LNHDA and CDR2 is SQIVND in the germline V gene (reference sequence).

The chain is built from TRBV6-6 and TRBJ1-1; the match to TRBD1 covers 9 bases. Germline trimming cut 2 bases from V and 4 bases from J; bases unmatched to any gene: 8. Per germline, CDR1 MNHNY and CDR2 SVGAGI (reference sequence). The CDR3 loop spans 16 amino acids. The CDR3 region is CASSYGTGYVSTEAFF. CDR3 in DNA: TGTGCCAGCAGTTACGGGACAGGGTATGTAAGCACTGAAGCTTTCTTT.

V gene TRBV7-2 combines with J gene TRBJ2-3, with TRBD1 matching 7 bases. Germline lookup yields CDR1 SGHTA and CDR2 FQGNSA. This CDR3 has 13 residues. Trimming cost V 3 bases and J 6 bases; bases outside gene matches: 3. In DNA, the CDR3 is TGTGCCAGCAGCTTTGAGGGGGCGGATACGCAGTATTTT. Its translation is CASSFEGADTQYF. The whole variable domain, remainder taken from reference TRBV7-2 and TRBJ2-3, is GAGVSQSPSNKVTEKGKDVELRCDPISGHTALYWYRQSLGQGLEFLIYFQGNSAPDKSGLPSDRFSAERTGGSVSTLTIQRTQQEDSAVYLCASSFEGADTQYFGPGTRLTVL.

The chain couples TRBV5-1 to TRBJ1-1; D perhaps matches TRBD1 (5 bases). This CDR3 is built from 14 residues. V gave up 3 bases and J gave up 5 bases, with 14 bases separating them. Germline assignment: CDR1 SGHRS and CDR2 YFSETQ. CDR3 nucleotides: TGCGCCAGCAGCTCGTCTGGGGGGGGAACTGAAGCTTTCTTT. This translates into CASSSSGGGTEAFF.

The chain links TRBV13 to TRBJ1-2; 10 nucleotides align to TRBD1. This CDR3 has 14 amino acids. Per germline, CDR1 PRHDT and CDR2 FYEKMQ (reference sequence). Trimming at V came to 5 bases and at J to 4 bases, leaving 4 bases not matched to a gene. The CDR3 is CASSARDRGYGYTF. CDR3 coding DNA: TGTGCCAGCAGCGCCCGGGACAGGGGCTATGGCTACACCTTC. Full variable domain (rest looked up from reference TRBV13 and TRBJ1-2): AAGVIQSPRHLIKEKRETATLKCYPIPRHDTVYWYQQGPGQDPQFLISFYEKMQSDKGSIPDRFSAQQFSDYHSELNMSSLELGDSALYFCASSARDRGYGYTFGSGTRLTVV.

The V and J genes are TRBV7-2 and TRBJ2-7; 12 bases fit TRBD2. There are 16 residues in the CDR3. Germline trimming cut 2 bases from V and 6 bases from J; bases unmatched to any gene: 8. The germline V gene encodes CDR1 SGHTA and CDR2 FQGNSA. The CDR3 protein is CASSLTPGLAGSEQYF. CDR3 DNA sequence: TGTGCCAGCAGCTTAACCCCGGGACTAGCGGGTTCCGAGCAGTACTTC.

This clone was counted once. The CDR3 DNA sequence: TGTGCCAGCACCCGGACTAGCGGGAGTTACGAGCAGTACTTC. This translates into CASTRTSGSYEQYF. This chain uses TRBV6-5 with TRBJ2-7; 13 positions match TRBD2. V lost 7 bases, J lost 4 bases, and 4 bases stayed unmatched. The germline gives CDR1 MNHEY, CDR2 SVGAGI. The CDR3 has 14 residues.

This clone showed up just once. The chain employs TRBV28 and TRBJ2-3; 14 bases are shared with TRBD2. CDR1 MDHEN and CDR2 SYDVKM come from the germline V gene. Losses at the gene ends were 3 bases for V and 6 bases for J; bases not matched to a gene: 14. The CDR3 runs 19 residues. The CDR3 here is CASSFLGDRGTSGSDTQYF. CDR3 sequence (DNA): TGTGCCAGCAGTTTTCTCGGGGACAGAGGGACTAGCGGGAGTGATACGCAGTATTTT.

The V gene is TRBV7-8, the J gene TRBJ2-7, with D possibly TRBD1 on 6 matching bases. Germline CDR1 reads SGHVS; CDR2 reads FQNEAQ. The V end lost 5 bases, the J end lost 6 bases, and 17 bases lay between the germline ends. The CDR3 is 14 amino acids. The CDR3 region has the DNA TGTGCCAGCAGCCCTGTTACACTAGGGGGCGAGCAGTACTTC. Residues: CASSPVTLGGEQYF.

This chain connects TRBV9 to TRBJ2-1; 9 bases align to TRBD1. The CDR3 covers 15 residues. Germline CDR1 reads SGDLS; CDR2 reads YYNGEE. J lost 0 bases, V lost 4 bases, and 2 bases had no gene match. CDR3 DNA: TGTGCCAGCAGCTCACAGGGGGCCTCCTACAATGAGCAGTTCTTC. It encodes CASSSQGASYNEQFF.

This clone was counted only a few times. The chain recombines TRBV5-1 with TRBJ1-2; the match to TRBD1 covers 10 bases. Trimming removed 4 bases from V and 4 bases from J; junction bases left unmatched: 7. Germline CDR1 is SGHRS and CDR2 is YFSETQ. The CDR3 covers 15 residues. In DNA, the CDR3 is TGCGCCAGCAGCCCGACAGGGGGCCGTACCTATGGCTACACCTTC. Translated, it gives CASSPTGGRTYGYTF.

The table lists this clone with a few counts. The chain has TRBV18 and TRBJ2-5; D possibly corresponds to TRBD2 (5 bases). Trimming took off 6 bases at V and 1 base at J, with 18 bases between the two ends. The CDR3 loop spans 16 amino acids. Germline CDR1 is KGHSH and CDR2 is LQKENI. The CDR3 DNA reads as TGTGCCAGCTCCGAGGAGACGGCGAGGGCCCAAGAGACCCAGTACTTC. It translates to CASSEETARAQETQYF.

The CDR3 coding sequence is TGCGCCAGCAGCTTGACCCTAGCGGGAGTGGGGAACACCGGGGAGCTGTTTTTT. This codes for CASSLTLAGVGNTGELFF. The genes are TRBV5-1 and TRBJ2-2; 10 bases line up with TRBD2. J lost 1 base, V lost 1 base, and 7 bases had no gene match. The CDR3 has 18 residues. The germline CDR1 and CDR2 sequences are SGHRS and YFSETQ.

This rearrangement joins TRBV5-1 to TRBJ2-1; 9 bases agree with TRBD2. Per the germline V gene, CDR1 is SGHRS and CDR2 is YFSETQ. The J segment lost 4 bases and the V segment lost 4 bases, leaving 12 bases of the junction unmatched. The CDR3 consists of 17 residues. CDR3 sequence (DNA): TGCGCCAGCAGCGCAAGGCGGGAGGGCCTATTTTACAATGAGCAGTTCTTC. Amino acids: CASSARREGLFYNEQFF.

The rearrangement links TRBV4-2 to TRBJ2-7; D is perhaps TRBD1 (6 bases). Looked up from germline, CDR1 is LGHNA and CDR2 is YNFKEQ. V was shortened by 4 bases and J by 6 bases, with 16 bases between the two germline ends. The CDR3 consists of 14 residues. The CDR3 coding sequence is TGTGCCAGCAGCCTCGGGACACGGAGGCTCGAGCAGTACTTC. It codes for CASSLGTRRLEQYF.

V and J are TRBV27 and TRBJ2-3, with TRBD2 matching over 8 bases. With 2 bases clipped from V and 3 bases from J, the junction kept 4 bases outside the gene matches. This CDR3 spans 15 amino acids. CDR1 is MNHEY and CDR2 is SMNVEV in the germline V gene (reference sequence). For the CDR3, the DNA is TGTGCCAGCAGTTTAGTACGGGAGGGGACAGATACGCAGTATTTT. This codes for CASSLVREGTDTQYF.